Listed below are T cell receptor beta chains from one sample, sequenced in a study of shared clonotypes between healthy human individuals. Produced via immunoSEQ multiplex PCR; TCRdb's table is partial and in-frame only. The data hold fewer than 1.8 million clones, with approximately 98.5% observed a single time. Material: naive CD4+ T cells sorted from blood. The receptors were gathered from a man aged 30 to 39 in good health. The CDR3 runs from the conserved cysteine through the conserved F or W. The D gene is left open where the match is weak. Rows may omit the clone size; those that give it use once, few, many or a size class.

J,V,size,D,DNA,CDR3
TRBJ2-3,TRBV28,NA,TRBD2,TGTGCCAGCAGTCGACTAGCGGGCATCACAGATACGCAGTATTTT,CASSRLAGITDTQYF
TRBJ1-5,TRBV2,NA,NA,TGTGCCAGCAGTGGGCATGGGGGAGGGGATCAGCCCCAGCATTTT,CASSGHGGGDQPQHF
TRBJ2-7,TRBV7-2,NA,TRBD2,TGTGCCAGCAGCGCGGGTAGCGGGAGGTCATCCTACGAGCAGTACTTC,CASSAGSGRSSYEQYF
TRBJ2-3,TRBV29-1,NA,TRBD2,TGCAGCGGGACTAGGACTGTCACAGATACGCAGTATTTT,CSGTRTVTDTQYF
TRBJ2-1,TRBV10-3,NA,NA,TGTGCCATCAGTGAAATAGGAGGTGAGCAGTTCTTC,CAISEIGGEQFF
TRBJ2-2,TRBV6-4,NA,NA,TGTGCCAGCAGTAAGACTAGGGTCGCCGGGGAGCTGTTTTTT,CASSKTRVAGELFF
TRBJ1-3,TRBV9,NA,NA,TGTGCCAGCAGCGTCCGGGGAGACAGAAACACCATATATTTT,CASSVRGDRNTIYF
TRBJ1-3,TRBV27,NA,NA,TGTGCCAGCAGACCACTGGGATTGTCGAACGGTAGCTCTGGAAACACCATATATTTT,CASRPLGLSNGSSGNTIYF
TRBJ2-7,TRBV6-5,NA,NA,TGTGCCAGCAGTTCTGCCAGTCCCTACGAGCAGTACTTC,CASSSASPYEQYF
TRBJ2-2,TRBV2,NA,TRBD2,TGTGCCAGCAGACCGGGACTAGCGAACACCGGGGAGCTGTTTTTT,CASRPGLANTGELFF
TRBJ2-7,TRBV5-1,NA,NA,TGCGCCAGCAGCGCACAGTCCCCAGACTACGAGCAGTACTTC,CASSAQSPDYEQYF
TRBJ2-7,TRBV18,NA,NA,TGTGCCAGCTCACCGAGTGGCGGTCCCTACGAGCAGTACTTC,CASSPSGGPYEQYF
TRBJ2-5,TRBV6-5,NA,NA,TGTGCCAGCAGTTACAGGGTTGGTGAGACCCAGTACTTC,CASSYRVGETQYF
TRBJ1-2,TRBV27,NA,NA,TGTGCCAGCAGTCGGGCAGGCTATGGCTACACCTTC,CASSRAGYGYTF
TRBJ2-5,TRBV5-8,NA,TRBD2,TGTGCCAGCAGCACGGGGGGGGGACGACAAGAGACCCAGTACTTC,CASSTGGGRQETQYF
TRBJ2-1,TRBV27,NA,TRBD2,TGTGCCAGCAGTCTAAGACAGCCGACTAGCGGGAGGAAAAGGAATGAGCAGTTCTTC,CASSLRQPTSGRKRNEQFF
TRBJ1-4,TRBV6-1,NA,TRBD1,TGTGCCAGCAGTGAAACAGGGGGGACTAATGAAAAACTGTTTTTT,CASSETGGTNEKLFF
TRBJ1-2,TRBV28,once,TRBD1,TGTGCCAGCAGCCTCGGGACAGCTAACTATGGCTACACCTTC,CASSLGTANYGYTF
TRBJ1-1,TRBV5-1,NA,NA,TGCGCCAGCAGCGGGTTGGGGTACACTGAAGCTTTCTTT,CASSGLGYTEAFF
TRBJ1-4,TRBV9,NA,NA,TGTGCCAGCAGCTTGGGTCCAACTAATGAAAAACTGTTTTTT,CASSLGPTNEKLFF
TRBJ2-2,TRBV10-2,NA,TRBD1,TGCGCCAGCCCCTCGGACAGGGGGACCGGGGAGCTGTTTTTT,CASPSDRGTGELFF
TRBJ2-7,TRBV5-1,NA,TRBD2,TGCGCCAGCAGCTTGGGTAGCGGGATAATTCAGAACGAGCAGTACTTC,CASSLGSGIIQNEQYF
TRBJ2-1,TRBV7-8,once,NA,TGTGCCAGCAGCTTAAGGACGCGTACAAGCTCCTACAATGAGCAGTTCTTC,CASSLRTRTSSYNEQFF
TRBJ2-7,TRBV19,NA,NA,TGTGCCAGTAGTCTCACTCCCGATAGATCCTACGAGCAGTACTTC,CASSLTPDRSYEQYF
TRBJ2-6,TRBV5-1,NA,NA,TGCGCCAGCAGCAAGAGGACGGGTGTCTCTGGGGCCAACGTCCTGACTTTC,CASSKRTGVSGANVLTF